In this sample, the clone carrying this TCR beta chain turned up once. Its cognate antigen is unknown. Sorted populations comprised CD4+ and CD8+ T cells obtained from PBMCs. cDNA serving as the sequencing template came from extracted, reverse transcribed RNA. The repertoire was sequenced with immunoSEQ multiplex PCR; TCRdb's copy has only in-frame clones and lacks some. The table shows approximately 98,000 clones, with 59% occurring only once. The data belong to a study of CD8+ T cells in alopecia areata. Trimming pared 1 base from V and 2 bases from J, leaving 24 bases between. The V gene's germline CDR1 is LNHDA and CDR2 SQIVND (reference sequence). The CDR3 loop spans 20 amino acids. Findings and caveats of the study: Among patients, TCR sharing was less clear than in mice, a difference possibly due in part to HLA diversity in the patient population. Affected lesional scalp, above all in alopecia totalis/universalis, was more clonal than normal scalp. Resident alphabeta T cells of normal skin are also sequenced in scalp samples.

The specimen was CD8+ T cells sorted from blood. The sequence was obtained from a human donor in good health. The chain uses TRBV19 and TRBJ1-5; no reliable D call. CDR3 coding DNA: TGTGCCAGTAGTATAGTACTCGGCAGGACGATAAATGGGGGCAATCAGCCCCAGCATTTT. This codes for CASSIVLGRTINGGNQPQHF. Combining the CDR3 with reference TRBV19 and TRBJ1-5 gives the whole variable domain DGGITQSPKYLFRKEGQNVTLSCEQNLNHDAMYWYRQDPGQGLRLIYYSQIVNDFQKGDIAEGYSVSREKKESFPLTVTSAQKNPTAFYLCASSIVLGRTINGGNQPQHFGDGTRLSIL.